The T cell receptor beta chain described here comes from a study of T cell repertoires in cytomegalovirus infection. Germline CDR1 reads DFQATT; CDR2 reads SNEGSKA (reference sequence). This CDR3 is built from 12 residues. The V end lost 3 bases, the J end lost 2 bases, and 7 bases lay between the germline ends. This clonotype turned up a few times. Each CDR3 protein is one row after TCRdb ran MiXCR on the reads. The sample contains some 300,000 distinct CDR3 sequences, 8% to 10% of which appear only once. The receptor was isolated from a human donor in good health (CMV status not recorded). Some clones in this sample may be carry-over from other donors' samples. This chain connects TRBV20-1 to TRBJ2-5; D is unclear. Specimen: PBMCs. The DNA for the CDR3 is TGCAGTGCTAGCCTAGTACAAGAGACCCAGTACTTC. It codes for CSASLVQETQYF.